This T cell receptor (beta chain) was retrieved from a study of T-cell memory formation after mild COVID-19. TCRdb fed the 5' RACE reads into MiXCR, producing one record per CDR3 protein. The table includes about 340,000 distinct CDR3 sequences, over 13% detected once. The V end lost 2 bases, the J end lost 3 bases, and 16 bases lay between the germline ends. CDR1 is LGHNA, CDR2 YNFKEQ, per germline. CDR3 length: 16 amino acids. The J gene is TRBJ1-1, the V gene TRBV4-2; no definite D call. The source is a young man who had mild COVID-19 (a few samples of this study predate the infection). Cell type and time point are not known. Input material: PBMCs or a T cell subset sorted from them (not recorded which). CDR3 sequence (DNA): TGTGCCAGCAGCCAAAGGAGGGAGAACCGCTACACTGAAGCTTTCTTT. Translating gives CASSQRRENRYTEAFF.